Following are 21 T cell receptor beta chains from one sample sequenced in a study of blood T cell repertoires in COVID-19. Profiled with immunoSEQ multiplex PCR; TCRdb holds only in-frame clones, not every one. The sample records tens of thousands of clones, approximately 80% being singletons. The source material was peripheral blood. These receptors all stem from a man aged 60 to 75 with acute or convalescent COVID-19.

The rearrangement uses TRBV5-1 and TRBJ1-5; 8 nucleotides match TRBD1. V lost 0 bases and J lost 1; bases outside the gene matches: 0. The CDR3 is 15 residues long. CDR1 is SGHRS and CDR2 is YFSETQ in the germline V gene. CDR3 coding DNA: TGCGCCAGCAGCTTGGGGGACAGGAGCAATCAGCCCCAGCATTTT. Encoded protein: CASSLGDRSNQPQHF. Based on the CDR3 plus reference TRBV5-1 and TRBJ1-5, the full variable domain is KAGVTQTPRYLIKTRGQQVTLSCSPISGHRSVSWYQQTPGQGLQFLFEYFSETQRNKGNFPGRFSGRQFSNSRSEMNVSTLELGDSALYLCASSLGDRSNQPQHFGDGTRLSIL.

This sequence joins TRBV6-5 and TRBJ1-2; TRBD1 matches 8 bases. V lost 6 bases and J lost 6; bases outside the gene matches: 12. The CDR3 loop spans 15 amino acids. CDR1 is MNHEY and CDR2 is SVGAGI in the germline V gene. The CDR3 DNA is TGTGCCAGCAGCTCACCTGGCAGGGGGCGTAATGGCTACACCTTC. This gives the protein CASSSPGRGRNGYTF.

The genes are TRBV5-1 and TRBJ2-2, with a weak D call TRBD1 (6 bases). V shed 2 bases and J shed 7 bases, with 9 bases lying between them. Germline V gene lookup returns CDR1 SGHRS and CDR2 YFSETQ. The CDR3 consists of 13 residues. The CDR3 spells CASSFRGIGELFF. The CDR3 DNA sequence: TGCGCCAGCAGCTTTAGGGGGATCGGGGAGCTGTTTTTT.

This chain uses TRBV6-2 or TRBV6-3 with TRBJ2-5; 10 bases align to TRBD2. Unmatched junction bases numbered 20, after V lost 2 bases and J lost 2 bases. CDR3 length: 21 amino acids. Germline CDR1 reads MNHEY; CDR2 reads SVGEGT. The CDR3 loop reads CASSYTPFYSGGIPHQETQYF. CDR3 nucleotide sequence: TGTGCCAGCAGTTACACTCCGTTTTATAGCGGGGGGATACCCCATCAAGAGACCCAGTACTTC.

This chain joins TRBV7-9 and TRBJ1-1, with a possible D match to TRBD1 (5 bases). Trimming took 5 bases from V and 0 from J, leaving 16 bases between them. CDR1 and CDR2 (germline): SEHNR, FQNEAQ (reference sequence). This CDR3 has 16 amino acids. The CDR3 loop reads CASSPGGRGMNTEAFF. The CDR3 DNA follows: TGTGCCAGCAGCCCCGGGGGGAGGGGAATGAACACTGAAGCTTTCTTT.

The chain uses TRBV5-1 and TRBJ2-1, with 10 bases that match TRBD1. This CDR3 comprises 18 residues. The V gene end was trimmed by 0 bases and the J gene end by 1 base; junction bases not matched to a gene: 7. Germline V gene lookup returns CDR1 SGHRS and CDR2 YFSETQ. The DNA of the CDR3 is TGCGCCAGCAGCTTGGTGGGGACAGGGGAGTTGTCCTACAATGAGCAGTTCTTC. This codes for CASSLVGTGELSYNEQFF.

The genes are TRBV25-1 and TRBJ2-5, with 9 bases matching TRBD2. The CDR3 is 17 amino acids. Germline V gene sequence: CDR1 MGHDK, CDR2 SYGVNS. The V segment lost 4 bases and the J segment 5 bases; nucleotides outside the gene matches: 14. The CDR3 DNA reads as TGTGCCAGCAGTGGACAACGGGGGCGGGGGGGCACGGAGACCCAGTACTTC. Amino acid sequence: CASSGQRGRGGTETQYF.

V is TRBV7-2 and J is TRBJ1-2; TRBD1 is a possible D gene (5 bases). The germline gives CDR1 SGHTA, CDR2 FQGNSA. The CDR3 length is 12 residues. Deletions cut 9 bases from V and 1 base from J, with 9 bases between. DNA for the CDR3: TGTGCCAGTTCGGGGGATAACTATGGCTACACCTTC. Its translation is CASSGDNYGYTF.

V usage is TRBV7-9 and J usage is TRBJ2-6, with D possibly being TRBD2 (6 bases). Germline loops: CDR1 SEHNR, CDR2 FQNEAQ (reference sequence). The V gene lost 3 bases and the J gene lost 1 base, with 16 bases spanning the gap. This CDR3 region has 18 residues. The CDR3 sequence: CASSLSGGLSSGANVLTF. Here the CDR3 DNA reads TGTGCCAGCAGCTTGAGTGGGGGACTCTCATCTGGGGCCAACGTCCTGACTTTC. Looking up the rest from reference TRBV7-9 and TRBJ2-6 gives the full variable domain: DTGVSQNPRHKITKRGQNVTFRCDPISEHNRLYWYRQTLGQGPEFLTYFQNEAQLEKSRLLSDRFSAERPKGSFSTLEIQRTEQGDSAMYLCASSLSGGLSSGANVLTFGAGSRLTVL.

The chain joins TRBV7-9 to TRBJ2-7, with 10 bases matching TRBD1. Germline trimming cut 5 bases from V and 1 base from J; bases unmatched to any gene: 8. The CDR3 runs to 16 residues. Germline values: CDR1 SEHNR, CDR2 FQNEAQ (reference sequence). DNA for the CDR3: TGTGCCAGCAGCCCCCGGGACAGGGGTCCATCCTACGAGCAGTACTTC. Protein sequence: CASSPRDRGPSYEQYF.

The rearrangement joins TRBV5-1 to TRBJ2-3; D call uncertain. The CDR3 length is 12 residues. With 3 bases removed from V and 4 bases from J, the gap between germline ends came to 6 bases. Germline values: CDR1 SGHRS, CDR2 YFSETQ. CDR3 sequence reads: CASSSGSDTQYF. In DNA form, the CDR3 reads TGCGCCAGCAGCTCCGGGTCAGATACGCAGTATTTT.

The chain couples TRBV27 to TRBJ2-3; D is unclear. The germline V gene encodes CDR1 MNHEY and CDR2 SMNVEV (reference sequence). Trimming removed 8 bases from V and 6 bases from J, with 9 bases in between. This CDR3 comprises 11 residues. The CDR3 sequence is CASSGFDTQYF. The CDR3 region has the DNA TGTGCCAGCTCCGGGTTTGATACGCAGTATTTT.

The V call is TRBV7-2, the J call TRBJ2-7, with TRBD2 as a possible D gene (6 bases). The CDR3 contains 15 residues. The germline V gene encodes CDR1 SGHTA and CDR2 FQGNSA. Trimming took off 5 bases at V and 3 bases at J, with 17 bases between the two ends. This CDR3 is CASSPRGGVGYEQYF. The DNA for the CDR3 is TGTGCCAGCAGCCCCCGAGGAGGGGTGGGCTACGAGCAGTACTTC.

The CDR3 nucleotides are TGTGCCAGCAGTCCCCCCTTAGCGGGGGGGAACGGCAAAAACATTCAGTACTTC. It specifies CASSPPLAGGNGKNIQYF. The rearrangement links TRBV28 to TRBJ2-4, with TRBD2 matching 11 bases. CDR1 and CDR2 from the germline V gene are MDHEN and SYDVKM. V lost 5 bases and J lost 3; bases outside the gene matches: 12. The CDR3 extends over 18 amino acids.

Here the CDR3 DNA reads TGTGCCAGCAGCTTAGGCGGGACTAGCGGGGGGCGTTCCAAGCAGTTCTTC. It yields the protein CASSLGGTSGGRSKQFF. The rearrangement uses TRBV7-9 and TRBJ2-1, with TRBD2 matching over 15 bases. With V trimmed by 1 base and J by 11 bases, 9 bases remained unmatched. This CDR3 has 17 residues. Germline lookup yields CDR1 SEHNR and CDR2 FQNEAQ (reference sequence).

The chain has TRBV2 and TRBJ1-1; D is perhaps TRBD1 (5 bases). Per germline, CDR1 SNHLY and CDR2 FYNNEI. Trimming took off 5 bases at V and 1 base at J, with 8 bases between the two ends. The CDR3 covers 13 residues. CDR3 sequence (DNA): TGTGCCAGCAGTACGCAGGGGAACACTGAAGCTTTCTTT. As protein: CASSTQGNTEAFF.

The J gene is TRBJ2-2, the V gene TRBV6-4; 8 nucleotides agree with TRBD1. Unmatched junction bases numbered 9, after V lost 4 bases and J lost 5 bases. Germline lookup yields CDR1 MRHNA and CDR2 SNTAGT. The CDR3 consists of 16 residues. In DNA form, the CDR3 reads TGTGCCAGCAGTGCACAGGGGGAGGCCGGGACCGGGGAGCTGTTTTTT. Protein sequence: CASSAQGEAGTGELFF.

The CDR3 reads CASSAGTFRAKNIQYF. CDR3 DNA sequence: TGTGCCAGCAGCGCGGGGACTTTTCGGGCCAAAAACATTCAGTACTTC. This sequence joins TRBV28 and TRBJ2-4; maybe TRBD2 (6 bases). The CDR3 covers 16 residues. Per germline, CDR1 MDHEN and CDR2 SYDVKM. V gave up 6 bases and J gave up 1 base, with 16 bases separating them. Supplemented by reference TRBV28 and TRBJ2-4, the full variable domain reads DVKVTQSSRYLVKRTGEKVFLECVQDMDHENMFWYRQDPGLGLRLIYFSYDVKMKEKGDIPEGYSVSREKKERFSLILESASTNQTSMYLCASSAGTFRAKNIQYFGAGTRLSVL.

V usage is TRBV9 and J usage is TRBJ2-1; TRBD2 aligns across 7 bases. The CDR3 extends over 18 amino acids. V trimming: 0 bases; J trimming: 2 bases; junction bases outside the gene matches: 11. CDR1 is SGDLS, CDR2 YYNGEE, per germline. Here the CDR3 DNA reads TGTGCCAGCAGCGTAGGGTGGGAGGGGCATCGTACCTACAATGAGCAGTTCTTC. Encoded protein: CASSVGWEGHRTYNEQFF.

This clone was detected a few times. The chain has TRBV5-1 and TRBJ2-4, with a weak D call TRBD2 (5 bases). CDR3 length equals 16 residues. The V and J ends lost 4 bases and 0 bases respectively, with 14 bases between them. Looked up from germline, CDR1 is SGHRS and CDR2 is YFSETQ. CDR3 loop: CASSPRSAVAKNIQYF. The CDR3, as DNA: TGCGCCAGCAGCCCCCGCTCAGCGGTAGCCAAAAACATTCAGTACTTC.

The chain carries TRBV24-1 and TRBJ2-3, with 7 positions matching TRBD2. Germline V gene sequence: CDR1 KGHDR, CDR2 SFDVKD. The CDR3 covers 14 residues. Trimming took 1 base from V and 9 from J; bases not matched to a gene: 6. The CDR3 region is CATSDLGRDYTQYF. DNA for the CDR3: TGTGCCACCAGTGATTTAGGAAGGGACTACACGCAGTATTTT.